These 5 T cell receptor beta chains were all obtained from the same sample, sequenced in a study of control samples from healthy donors and cancer patients. TCRdb keeps only in-frame clones here, not all; method: immunoSEQ multiplex PCR. Of about 150,000 clones listed, roughly 88% are singletons. Sequenced material: blood. The source of these receptors is a man aged 18 to 29 in good health.

V and J are TRBV4-3 and TRBJ2-1; 8 nucleotides match TRBD2. The CDR3 extends over 16 amino acids. Germline V gives CDR1 LGHNA, CDR2 YSLEER. V dropped 3 bases and J dropped 4; count of bases not matched to a gene: 8. The CDR3 sequence is CASSHDTSGEYNEQFF. DNA of the CDR3: TGCGCCAGCAGCCATGATACTAGCGGAGAGTACAATGAGCAGTTCTTC.

The rearrangement uses TRBV9 and TRBJ1-1; TRBD1 is a possible D gene (5 bases). The V end lost 0 bases, the J end lost 5 bases, and 14 bases lay between the germline ends. Germline V lookup: CDR1 SGDLS, CDR2 YYNGEE. The CDR3 extends over 15 amino acids. This CDR3 reads CASSVAGRGETEAFF. The CDR3 DNA reads TGTGCCAGCAGCGTAGCCGGTAGAGGGGAGACTGAAGCTTTCTTT.

The chain is built from TRBV12-3 or TRBV12-4 and TRBJ1-2; D is undetermined. This CDR3 is 13 amino acids long. The V end was cut by 6 bases, the J end by 3 bases, with 11 bases between. The CDR3 sequence: CASSNGLYYGYTF. Here the CDR3 DNA reads TGTGCCAGCAGCAACGGACTTTACTATGGCTACACCTTC.

This clone has only one observation. The chain employs TRBV6-2 or TRBV6-3 and TRBJ1-2; D call uncertain. V was clipped by 0 bases and J by 8 bases, with 10 bases between them. The germline CDR1 and CDR2 sequences are MNHEY and SVGEGT. This CDR3 contains 13 residues. The CDR3 is CASSYSGPGGYTF. The CDR3 nucleotides read TGTGCCAGCAGTTACTCAGGACCTGGCGGCTACACCTTC.

The J gene is TRBJ2-3, the V gene TRBV12-5, with TRBD1 as a possible D gene (6 bases). The CDR3 has 16 amino acids. The V gene lost 5 bases and the J gene lost 4 bases, with 19 bases spanning the gap. Looked up from germline, CDR1 is LGHNT and CDR2 is FRNRAP. CDR3 residues: CASGPGTPNLADTQYF. The CDR3, as DNA: TGTGCTAGTGGTCCGGGGACACCTAACCTCGCAGATACGCAGTATTTT.